Listed below are T cell receptor beta chains from one sample, sequenced in a study of STAT3 mutations in large granular lymphocyte leukemia. Clones were read by immunoSEQ multiplex PCR, and TCRdb kept only the in-frame ones, dropping some. The data hold about 4,000 clones, with more than 75% observed a single time. Sequenced material: peripheral blood mononuclear cells. The receptors here all came from a boy between 5 and 17 years old with T-cell large granular lymphocyte leukemia. Some clones in this sample may be carry-over from other donors' samples. The conserved cysteine and the conserved F or W are not part of the CDR3 here.

v_call cdr3_aa
TRBV7-2 ASSLGLAGLLEQY
TRBV19 ASSASGGSSYEQY
TRBV5-4 ASSLFGRNQPQH
TRBV28 ASSFSRQGHTSPLH
TRBV25-1 ASSEFGQGKSIQY
TRBV13 ASSLVETQY
TRBV30 AWSLEEGSGANVLT
TRBV2 ASRAPPLTGPEGWGTEAF
TRBV7-8 ASSLAGTGGEQY
TRBV28 ASSFGRTEAF
TRBV5-6 ASSLFREQY
TRBV6-4 ASSDSRDSGEQY
TRBV5-4 ASSGGNYGYT
TRBV14 ASSVVANYGYT
TRBV6-6 ASTHGGPPKAEQY
TRBV18 ASSPQGSASYNEQF
TRBV2 ASSDEKLF
TRBV18 ASSPQQNQPQH
TRBV2 ASRRRLATADTQY
TRBV6-1 ASSERENQPQH
TRBV25-1 ASSEKYNSPLH
TRBV30 AWSVRVRQETQY
TRBV7-9 ASSFRQGRSQY
TRBV5-1 ASRLGQGYEQY
TRBV5-1 ASSFGDTDTQY
TRBV5-4 ASRNSLGSPYEQY
TRBV6-6 ASSYSAGESDTQY
TRBV30 AWSVIIGTGGTDTQY
TRBV5-1 ASRDRGKRSYEQY
TRBV5-1 ASSGTGTANEKLF
TRBV30 AWSLETQY
TRBV29-1 SVEENTNYGYT
TRBV6-5 ASRPVGGVETQY
TRBV5-5 ASSLQTGGPTEAF
TRBV14 ASSPPGVRGYT
TRBV28 ASWGVRKYGYT
TRBV5-4 ASSLGGLGETQY
TRBV5-6 ASRRQGGNTEAF
TRBV13 ASSFRASGIYEQY
TRBV5-1 ASSSTPGNEQF
TRBV30 AWSVRQVVNYGYT
TRBV5-6 ASAPVRGTDTQY
TRBV7-9 ASSLGYSQETQY
TRBV7-9 ASSPGPSPGELF
TRBV29-1 SGDTGAKQF
TRBV30 AWSVWGWAEAF
TRBV5-1 ASSFGRAQETQY
TRBV18 ASSLGQGLSPLH